The 23 T cell receptor beta chains presented below share a single source sample, sequenced in a study of blood T cell repertoires in COVID-19. Libraries were prepared by immunoSEQ multiplex PCR; TCRdb keeps only in-frame clonotypes and omits some of them. This sample has 300,000 to 450,000 clones; 89% occur once, and the top ten carry approximately 3%. The material sequenced was peripheral blood. The receptor set was obtained from a woman aged 30 to 39 with COVID-19, enrolled during active disease.

The chain joins TRBV12-5 to TRBJ1-2, with D possibly TRBD1 on 6 matching bases. CDR1 is LGHNT and CDR2 is FRNRAP in the germline V gene. This CDR3 region has 14 residues. V lost 0 bases, J lost 3 bases, and 8 bases lay in between. In DNA form, the CDR3 reads TGTGCTAGTGGTTTGGTAGGACAGCACTATGGCTACACCTTC. Translated: CASGLVGQHYGYTF. The whole variable domain, remainder taken from reference TRBV12-5 and TRBJ1-2, is DARVTQTPRHKVTEMGQEVTMRCQPILGHNTVFWYRQTMMQGLELLAYFRNRAPLDDSGMPKDRFSAEMPDATLATLKIQPSEPRDSAVYFCASGLVGQHYGYTFGSGTRLTVV.

This chain joins TRBV7-2 and TRBJ2-7; D is undetermined. With 5 bases removed from V and 0 bases from J, the gap between germline ends came to 20 bases. The CDR3 consists of 17 residues. Germline-derived CDR1 and CDR2 are SGHTA and FQGNSA. In DNA, the CDR3 is TGTGCCAGCAGCCCCTCGGCGGCTAGACTTAGCTCCTACGAGCAGTACTTC. Its translation: CASSPSAARLSSYEQYF.

V usage is TRBV3-1 (or the pseudogene TRBV3-2) and J usage is TRBJ1-3; perhaps TRBD1 as D (6 bases). The germline V and J ends were trimmed by 5 bases and 4 bases, with 12 bases remaining between them. CDR3 size: 14 residues. The germline V gene encodes CDR1 LGHDT and CDR2 YNNKEL (reference sequence). As DNA, the CDR3 is TGTGCCAGCAGCGCCAGGGGTTCCGGAAACACCATATATTTT. As protein: CASSARGSGNTIYF.

The chain has TRBV28 and TRBJ1-5; D call uncertain. Germline V gene data show CDR1 as MDHEN and CDR2 as SYDVKM. V lost 3 bases and J 2 bases, leaving 8 bases between the germline ends. The CDR3 contains 14 residues. CDR3 loop: CASSFLQRNQPQHF. CDR3 sequence (DNA): TGTGCCAGCAGTTTCTTACAGCGCAATCAGCCCCAGCATTTT.

This clone was seen once. V usage is TRBV12-3 or TRBV12-4 and J usage is TRBJ1-2; 9 bases align to TRBD1. V shed 5 bases and J 5 bases; nucleotides not matched to a gene: 3. The CDR3 extends over 13 amino acids. Here the CDR3 DNA reads TGTGCCAGCAGTCGAGACAGGGGGTATGGCTACACCTTC. Its translation is CASSRDRGYGYTF.

The chain joins TRBV7-2 to TRBJ2-3; D is possibly TRBD1 (5 bases). This CDR3 contains 14 residues. The V gene's germline CDR1 is SGHTA and CDR2 FQGNSA. The ends were cut back, 2 bases at V and 0 bases at J, with 6 bases in the middle. The CDR3 region is CASSLQGSTDTQYF. In DNA, the CDR3 is TGTGCCAGCAGCTTACAGGGAAGCACAGATACGCAGTATTTT. Full variable domain (remainder filled in from reference TRBV7-2 and TRBJ2-3): GAGVSQSPSNKVTEKGKDVELRCDPISGHTALYWYRQSLGQGLEFLIYFQGNSAPDKSGLPSDRFSAERTGGSVSTLTIQRTQQEDSAVYLCASSLQGSTDTQYFGPGTRLTVL.

J is TRBJ1-1 and V is TRBV30; D is possibly TRBD1 (5 bases). Germline CDR1 reads GTSNPN; CDR2 reads SVGIG (reference sequence). The length of the CDR3 is 15 residues. V was pared by 3 bases and J by 1 base, with 15 bases between. DNA for the CDR3: TGTGCCTGGAGCCCGCGCTCCGGACAGAACACTGAAGCTTTCTTT. This sequence encodes CAWSPRSGQNTEAFF.

Only a few counts were recorded for this clone. The chain has TRBV9 and TRBJ2-7; tentatively, D is TRBD2 (6 bases). CDR3 length equals 12 residues. Germline V gene sequence: CDR1 SGDLS, CDR2 YYNGEE. Trimming removed 8 bases from V and 4 bases from J, with 13 bases in between. CDR3 in amino acids: CARCPGRYEQYV. The CDR3 DNA sequence: TGTGCCAGGTGCCCTGGGAGGTACGAGCAGTACGTC.

The V and J genes are TRBV7-5 and TRBJ1-4; no check of the table's D call, TRBD1, against the DNA was made. TRBV7-5 is labeled a pseudogene. CDR3 length: 18 amino acids. In DNA, the CDR3 is TGTGCCAGAAGCTTAGCGGGCGACAGGGGGTCGCGGTATGAAAAACTGTTTTTT. Amino acids: CARSLAGDRGSRYEKLFF.

The chain recombines TRBV5-1 with TRBJ2-3, with TRBD2 matching over 8 bases. V shed 0 bases, J shed 6 bases, and the junction held 12 bases outside the gene matches. This CDR3 is built from 17 residues. Germline assignment: CDR1 SGHRS and CDR2 YFSETQ. CDR3 region: CASSLARLGGAVDTQYF. The CDR3 DNA reads as TGCGCCAGCAGCTTGGCCCGACTCGGGGGGGCGGTGGATACGCAGTATTTT. Looking up the rest from reference TRBV5-1 and TRBJ2-3 gives the full variable domain: KAGVTQTPRYLIKTRGQQVTLSCSPISGHRSVSWYQQTPGQGLQFLFEYFSETQRNKGNFPGRFSGRQFSNSRSEMNVSTLELGDSALYLCASSLARLGGAVDTQYFGPGTRLTVL.

The genes are TRBV2 and TRBJ2-3, with D possibly being TRBD2 (5 bases). V was cut by 8 bases and J by 5 bases, with 8 bases left in between. Germline V gene lookup returns CDR1 SNHLY and CDR2 FYNNEI. The CDR3 extends over 11 amino acids. This CDR3 is CASLTRDTQYF. The DNA of the CDR3 is TGTGCCAGCCTTACTAGAGATACGCAGTATTTT.

This chain uses TRBV28 with TRBJ1-2; 7 bases line up with TRBD1. Losses at the gene ends were 5 bases for V and 5 bases for J; bases not matched to a gene: 8. Per germline, CDR1 MDHEN and CDR2 SYDVKM. The CDR3 totals 14 residues. The CDR3 loop reads CASSLETGPYGYTF. In DNA, the CDR3 is TGTGCCAGCAGTCTTGAGACAGGGCCGTATGGCTACACCTTC.

Only a few counts were recorded for this clone. This rearrangement joins TRBV4-1 to TRBJ1-5; TRBD1 agrees at 8 bases. Trimming cost V 0 bases and J 7 bases; bases outside gene matches: 5. CDR1 is MGHRA and CDR2 is YSYEKL in the germline V gene. This CDR3 region has 15 residues. CDR3 DNA: TGCGCCAGCAGCCAAGAGCGACAGGGGTACCAGCCCCAGCATTTT. The encoded protein is CASSQERQGYQPQHF.

This sequence joins TRBV6-2 or TRBV6-3 and TRBJ1-5, with a tentative D call TRBD1 (5 bases). Germline V lookup: CDR1 MNHEY, CDR2 SVGEGT. This CDR3 is built from 14 residues. The V end was cut by 3 bases, the J end by 5 bases, with 11 bases between. CDR3 amino acids: CASSYGAEYQPQHF. CDR3 DNA: TGTGCCAGCAGTTATGGGGCGGAGTATCAGCCCCAGCATTTT.

The table lists this clone with a count of one. The rearrangement joins TRBV7-2 to TRBJ2-7; a weak D match, TRBD2 (5 bases). Trimming left V 1 base short and J 9 bases short, with 16 bases between. In germline, CDR1 is SGHTA, CDR2 FQGNSA. CDR3 length: 14 residues. CDR3 bases: TGTGCCAGCAGCTTAGAGGGCGGGCTCGACTCGCAGTACGTC. Translated: CASSLEGGLDSQYV.

The rearrangement joins TRBV27 to TRBJ1-2; D uncertain. The V and J ends lost 1 base and 8 bases respectively, with 14 bases between them. This CDR3 comprises 14 residues. Germline-derived CDR1 and CDR2 are MNHEY and SMNVEV (reference sequence). The CDR3 region has the DNA TGTGCCAGCAGTTTATTGGGCCCCTACGGCGGCTACACCTTC. Translating gives CASSLLGPYGGYTF.

V is TRBV11-2 and J is TRBJ2-7; TRBD1 aligns across 11 bases. V gave up 5 bases and J gave up 6 bases; unmatched junction bases: 6. The CDR3 has 14 residues. CDR1 and CDR2 (germline): SGHAT, FQNNGV. CDR3 loop: CASSARTGGGEQYF. CDR3 nucleotides: TGTGCCAGCAGCGCACGGACAGGGGGCGGCGAGCAGTACTTC.

CDR3 residues: CASSPPGQGPGTLGTQYF. Written as DNA, the CDR3 is TGTGCCAGCTCACCACCGGGACAGGGTCCGGGCACCTTAGGTACGCAGTATTTT. This chain links TRBV18 with TRBJ2-3, with 9 positions matching TRBD1. CDR3 length: 18 amino acids. Germline trimming cut 0 bases from V and 8 bases from J; bases unmatched to any gene: 15. CDR1 and CDR2 (germline): KGHSH, LQKENI.

The CDR3 here is CASGNSVTEAFF. CDR3 DNA: TGTGCCAGCGGCAACAGTGTCACTGAAGCTTTCTTT. The V and J genes are TRBV6-5 and TRBJ1-1; D remains ambiguous. CDR3 length: 12 amino acids. Trimming pared 8 bases from V and 4 bases from J, leaving 11 bases between. Germline CDR1 and CDR2: MNHEY and SVGAGI.

The chain combines TRBV2 with TRBJ1-3, with 7 bases matching TRBD1. This CDR3 region has 16 residues. Looked up from germline, CDR1 is SNHLY and CDR2 is FYNNEI. V was clipped by 3 bases and J by 1 base; unmatched bases: 6. The CDR3 sequence is CASSEGTDYSGNTIYF. The CDR3, as DNA: TGTGCCAGCAGTGAGGGGACAGATTATTCTGGAAACACCATATATTTT.

The genes are TRBV19 and TRBJ2-1; D gene unclear. CDR1 and CDR2 (germline): LNHDA, SQIVND (reference sequence). The CDR3 runs 14 residues. V was clipped by 3 bases and J by 0 bases, with 6 bases between them. Written as DNA, the CDR3 is TGTGCCAGTAGTATGTGGAGCTCCTACAATGAGCAGTTCTTC. It codes for CASSMWSSYNEQFF.

V and J are TRBV28 and TRBJ1-6, with TRBD1 matching 10 bases. Trimming removed 4 bases from V and 6 bases from J; junction bases left unmatched: 3. This CDR3 is 15 amino acids long. The germline gives CDR1 MDHEN, CDR2 SYDVKM. The CDR3 DNA sequence: TGTGCCAGCAGTTCCGGACAGGGGGGTAATTCACCCCTCCACTTT. Translation gives CASSSGQGGNSPLHF.

This chain joins TRBV6-5 and TRBJ1-6, with D possibly matching TRBD1 (5 bases). Germline CDR1 reads MNHEY; CDR2 reads SVGAGI. Deletions cut 4 bases from V and 7 bases from J, with 8 bases between. This CDR3 spans 13 amino acids. The CDR3 nucleotides are TGTGCCAGCAGTTTTGCAGGGAATTCACCCCTCCACTTT. It yields the protein CASSFAGNSPLHF.